The rows below give T cell receptor beta chains drawn from one sample of a study of chemoradiotherapy in HPV16-positive cancers. Only in-frame clones appear in the TCRdb table, and some are missing; sequencing was by immunoSEQ multiplex PCR. The repertoire holds about 3,900 clones, with around 73% as singletons. This specimen was tumor tissue, taken from a patient who underwent chemoradiotherapy. The receptors were gathered from a human donor with HPV-associated anogenital cancer. The CDR3 runs from the conserved cysteine through the conserved F or W. Each record gives: CDR3 protein, CDR3 DNA, clone size, D gene, V gene, J gene. A D gene is named only where the DNA matches it firmly. Clone sizes are given selectively: once, few, many, or a class where the clone is expanded.

CASSEDVFGILHF	TGTGCCAGCAGCGAAGACGTTTTCGGGATTTTACACTTC	once	NA	TRBV7-9	TRBJ1-2
CSVEDQETGAYNEQFF	TGCAGCGTTGAAGATCAGGAGACAGGGGCCTACAATGAGCAGTTCTTC	NA	TRBD1	TRBV29-1	TRBJ2-1
CASSLAARKETQYF	TGTGCCAGCAGCTTAGCGGCAAGAAAGGAGACCCAGTACTTC	NA	NA	TRBV11-2	TRBJ2-5
CASSRIKGGGGYTF	TGTGCCAGCAGTCGGATCAAGGGGGGTGGTGGCTACACCTTC	NA	NA	TRBV2	TRBJ1-2
CASSSAGTSAYNEQFF	TGTGCCAGCAGCTCCGCCGGGACTAGCGCTTACAATGAGCAGTTCTTC	NA	TRBD2	TRBV11-3	TRBJ2-1
CASSLAGQNEKLFF	TGTGCCAGCAGCTTAGCGGGACAGAATGAAAAACTGTTTTTT	once	TRBD1	TRBV7-9	TRBJ1-4
CASSRGGVNTGELFF	TGTGCCAGCAGCCGGGGGGGAGTAAACACCGGGGAGCTGTTTTTT	NA	TRBD2	TRBV7-2	TRBJ2-2
CSVAGLTYEQYF	TGCAGCGTTGCCGGACTGACCTACGAGCAGTACTTC	NA	NA	TRBV29-1	TRBJ2-7
CASSRTGSGNTIYF	TGCGCCAGCAGCCGAACAGGGAGTGGAAACACCATATATTTT	NA	NA	TRBV4-1	TRBJ1-3
CASSEGTGPTREAFF	TGTGCCAGCAGTGAGGGGACAGGGCCAACACGCGAAGCTTTCTTT	few	TRBD1	TRBV6-1	TRBJ1-1
CASSLTQGGEQYF	TGCGCCAGCAGCTTGACACAGGGGGGCGAGCAGTACTTC	large	TRBD1	TRBV5-1	TRBJ2-7
CASIKGTSKLYGYTF	TGCGCCAGCATAAAAGGGACATCCAAGCTCTATGGCTACACCTTC	NA	NA	TRBV10-2	TRBJ1-2
CASSLPHTGGFYNEQFF	TGCGCCAGCAGCTTACCCCACACAGGGGGCTTCTACAATGAGCAGTTCTTC	NA	TRBD1	TRBV5-1	TRBJ2-1
CASSASLAPDTQYF	TGTGCCAGCAGCGCCTCTCTTGCCCCAGATACGCAGTATTTT	once	NA	TRBV11-3	TRBJ2-3
CASSTQGVREATSTDTQYF	TGTGCCAGTAGTACCCAAGGGGTGCGGGAGGCAACTAGCACAGATACGCAGTATTTT	NA	TRBD2	TRBV19	TRBJ2-3
CASSSGTARNTGELFF	TGTGCCAGCAGCTCTGGGACCGCCAGAAACACCGGGGAGCTGTTTTTT	NA	NA	TRBV6-6	TRBJ2-2
CASSQDSGNTEAFF	TGCGCCAGCAGCCAAGATTCCGGGAACACTGAAGCTTTCTTT	NA	NA	TRBV4-1	TRBJ1-1
CASSFRASGVYNEQFF	TGTGCCAGCAGTTTCAGGGCTAGCGGGGTCTACAATGAGCAGTTCTTC	NA	TRBD2	TRBV27	TRBJ2-1
CASTQQDRPTEAFF	TGTGCCAGCACACAGCAGGACAGGCCGACTGAAGCTTTCTTT	NA	TRBD1	TRBV7-9	TRBJ1-1
CASSTSLTGELFF	TGTGCCAGCAGTACTAGTCTCACCGGGGAGCTGTTTTTT	NA	NA	TRBV6-5	TRBJ2-2
CASSLGRGLRGINEQFF	TGTGCCAGCAGCTTGGGTAGGGGGCTAAGGGGTATCAATGAGCAGTTCTTC	NA	TRBD1	TRBV7-6	TRBJ2-1
CSGLTGRDNTQYF	TGCAGCGGACTGACAGGGAGGGACAATACGCAGTATTTT	NA	NA	TRBV29-1	TRBJ2-3
CASSVALRQGGSPLHF	TGTGCCAGCAGCGTAGCACTGAGACAGGGTGGTTCACCCCTCCACTTT	once	TRBD1	TRBV9	TRBJ1-6
CASSVAGSQETQYF	TGTGCCAGCAGCGTAGCTGGGTCCCAAGAGACCCAGTACTTC	NA	NA	TRBV9	TRBJ2-5
CASSPGWGVNTEAFF	TGTGCCAGCAGCCCGGGTTGGGGGGTAAACACTGAAGCTTTCTTT	NA	NA	TRBV7-9	TRBJ1-1
CASTTTGQNTDTQYF	TGTGCCAGTACCACGACAGGGCAAAACACAGATACGCAGTATTTT	NA	TRBD1	TRBV19	TRBJ2-3
CATSREAGQGRSTEAFF	TGTGCCACCAGCAGAGAAGCGGGACAGGGACGTAGCACTGAAGCTTTCTTT	NA	TRBD1	TRBV15	TRBJ1-1
CASSFLGIPTLHF	TGTGCCAGCAGCTTCTTAGGTATTCCGACCCTCCACTTT	NA	NA	TRBV14	TRBJ1-6
CASSSSGGAQETQYF	TGTGCCAGCAGCTCTAGCGGGGGGGCCCAAGAGACCCAGTACTTC	NA	TRBD2	TRBV7-7	TRBJ2-5
CASFYEKLFF	TGTGCCAGCTTTTATGAAAAACTGTTTTTT	NA	NA	TRBV6-1	TRBJ1-4
CASSQGRSYGYTF	TGTGCCAGCAGTCAGGGGAGGTCCTATGGCTACACCTTC	NA	NA	TRBV25-1	TRBJ1-2
CASSLVSGDETQYF	TGTGCCAGCAGCTTGGTTTCCGGGGACGAGACCCAGTACTTC	NA	NA	TRBV5-6	TRBJ2-5
CASSQVGAREKLFF	TGTGCCAGCAGCCAAGTAGGGGCCCGCGAAAAACTGTTTTTT	NA	NA	TRBV4-2	TRBJ1-4
CASSWTDGTDTQYF	TGTGCCAGTTCGTGGACAGACGGCACAGATACGCAGTATTTT	NA	NA	TRBV19	TRBJ2-3
CASSLKEGSLGELFF	TGCGCCAGCAGCCTAAAAGAGGGTTCGCTCGGGGAGCTGTTTTTT	few	NA	TRBV5-1	TRBJ2-2
CASSVRWLDYGYTF	TGTGCCAGCAGTGTTAGGTGGTTGGACTATGGCTACACCTTC	NA	NA	TRBV6-1	TRBJ1-2
CASSQVRGGATEAFF	TGCGCCAGCAGCCAAGTACGGGGGGGCGCGACTGAAGCTTTCTTT	NA	NA	TRBV4-1	TRBJ1-1
CASSPDETKSNQPQHF	TGTGCCAGCAGCCCAGATGAGACGAAAAGCAATCAGCCCCAGCATTTT	NA	NA	TRBV9	TRBJ1-5
CASSLASGRGETQYF	TGTGCCAGCAGCTTGGCTAGCGGGAGAGGAGAGACCCAGTACTTC	NA	TRBD2	TRBV11-2	TRBJ2-5
CASSYTGGTDQPQHF	TGCGCCAGCAGCTACACAGGGGGCACGGATCAGCCCCAGCATTTT	NA	TRBD1	TRBV5-1	TRBJ1-5
CASSSRTSGGAQYEQYF	TGTGCCAGCAGTTCACGGACTAGCGGGGGGGCCCAGTACGAGCAGTACTTC	NA	TRBD2	TRBV28	TRBJ2-7
CASSLEEAGGITDTQYF	TGTGCCAGCAGCTTAGAGGAGGCGGGAGGGATCACAGATACGCAGTATTTT	NA	TRBD2	TRBV7-9	TRBJ2-3
CASSTSGGHGNEQFF	TGTGCCAGCAGTACTAGCGGTGGGCACGGCAATGAGCAGTTCTTC	NA	TRBD2	TRBV6-4	TRBJ2-1
CATDGQGVSYEQYF	TGTGCCACCGACGGACAGGGGGTTTCCTACGAGCAGTACTTC	NA	TRBD1	TRBV6-1	TRBJ2-7
CATGRDSYGYTF	TGCGCCACCGGCCGGGACAGCTATGGCTACACCTTC	NA	TRBD1	TRBV10-2	TRBJ1-2